This T cell receptor (beta chain) was recovered during a study of blood T cell repertoires in COVID-19. Original processing methods: Using reference gene primer amplification, nucleated cell counts were estimated. The table came from immunoSEQ multiplex PCR; TCRdb's copy has only in-frame clones and leaves some out. V and J calls plus clone size are reproduced from that table; the DNA served to infer D and trimming. Altogether over 100,000 clones are present, approximately 85% being singletons, with the ten largest covering 7% to 9%. Sequencing was performed on peripheral blood. This receptor was taken from a man in his 70s with acute or convalescent COVID-19.

As DNA, the CDR3 is TGTGCCAGCAGTGAATCCACCTCCGGGGAGACCCAGTACTTC. It yields the protein CASSESTSGETQYF. This rearrangement joins TRBV2 to TRBJ2-5; no reliable D call. V gave up 2 bases and J gave up 5 bases, with 12 bases separating them. This CDR3 is 14 amino acids long. Germline CDR1 SNHLY, CDR2 FYNNEI. Full variable domain (missing parts from reference TRBV2 and TRBJ2-5): EPEVTQTPSHQVTQMGQEVILRCVPISNHLYFYWYRQILGQKVEFLVSFYNNEISEKSEIFDDQFSVERPDGSNFTLKIRSTKLEDSAMYFCASSESTSGETQYFGPGTRLLVL.